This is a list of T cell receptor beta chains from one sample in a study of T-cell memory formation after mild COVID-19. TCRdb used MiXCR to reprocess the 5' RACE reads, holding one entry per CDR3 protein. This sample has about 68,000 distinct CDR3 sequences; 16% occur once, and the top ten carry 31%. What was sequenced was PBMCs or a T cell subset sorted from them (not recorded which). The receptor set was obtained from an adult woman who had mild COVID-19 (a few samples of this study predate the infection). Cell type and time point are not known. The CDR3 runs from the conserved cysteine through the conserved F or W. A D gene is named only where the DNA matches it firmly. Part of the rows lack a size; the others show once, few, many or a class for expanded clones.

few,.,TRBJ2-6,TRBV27,CASSLSSGAYGANVLTF,TGTGCCAGCAGTTTATCGTCGGGGGCGTATGGGGCCAACGTCCTGACTTTC
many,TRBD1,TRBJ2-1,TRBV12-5,CASGLGQGAFNEQFF,TGTGCTAGTGGTTTGGGACAGGGGGCGTTTAATGAGCAGTTCTTC
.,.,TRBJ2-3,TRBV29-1,CSVPDGLNSDTQYF,TGCAGCGTCCCGGACGGACTAAACTCAGATACGCAGTATTTT
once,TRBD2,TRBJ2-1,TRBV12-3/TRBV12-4,CASRARGGYEQFF,TGTGCCAGCAGAGCCCGGGGGGGCTATGAGCAGTTCTTC
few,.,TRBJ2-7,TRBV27,CASSLPDRRHYEQYF,TGTGCCAGCAGTCTCCCAGACAGGAGACACTACGAGCAGTACTTC
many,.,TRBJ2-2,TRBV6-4,CASSDGPTGELFF,TGTGCCAGCAGTGATGGGCCCACCGGGGAGCTGTTTTTT
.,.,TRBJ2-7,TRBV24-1,CATSDTRESRYEQYF,TGTGCCACCAGTGACACCCGGGAGTCCCGCTACGAGCAGTACTTC
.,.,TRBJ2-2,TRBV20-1,CSARPLDSPASVGELFF,TGCAGTGCTAGACCCCTCGACAGTCCCGCTAGCGTCGGGGAGCTGTTTTTT
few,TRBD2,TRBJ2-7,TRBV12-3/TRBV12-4,CASSGTSPDEQYF,TGTGCCAGCAGTGGGACTAGTCCCGACGAGCAGTACTTC
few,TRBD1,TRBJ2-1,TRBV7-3,CASSSTGGIYNEQFF,TGTGCCAGCAGCTCGACAGGGGGCATATACAATGAGCAGTTCTTC
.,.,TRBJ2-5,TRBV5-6,CASSLEDEDPGFGTQYF,TGTGCCAGCAGCTTGGAAGACGAGGACCCGGGATTTGGGACCCAGTACTTC
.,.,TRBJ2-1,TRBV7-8,CASSSPLQGYNEQFF,TGTGCCAGCAGCTCCCCCCTTCAGGGATACAATGAGCAGTTCTTC
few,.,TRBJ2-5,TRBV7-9,CASSQGERETQYF,TGTGCCAGCAGCCAGGGAGAGAGAGAGACCCAGTACTTC
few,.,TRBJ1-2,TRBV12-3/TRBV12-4,CASTEALGFYGYTF,TGTGCCAGCACTGAAGCACTGGGCTTCTATGGCTACACCTTC
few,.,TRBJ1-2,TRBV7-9,CASSLPGANYGYTF,TGTGCCAGCAGCTTACCAGGAGCTAACTATGGCTACACCTTC
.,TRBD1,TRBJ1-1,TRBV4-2,CASSQGIQGIGFTEAFF,TGTGCCAGCAGCCAAGGGATACAGGGGATTGGTTTCACTGAAGCTTTCTTT
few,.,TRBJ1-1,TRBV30,CAWSVLGPEAFF,TGTGCCTGGAGTGTACTCGGGCCTGAAGCTTTCTTT
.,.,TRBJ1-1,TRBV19,CASSTGVHTEAFF,TGTGCCAGTAGTACAGGGGTGCACACTGAAGCTTTCTTT
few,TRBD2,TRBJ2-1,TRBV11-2,CASGDLAGELMDEQFF,TGTGCCAGCGGCGACTTAGCGGGAGAATTGATGGATGAGCAGTTCTTC
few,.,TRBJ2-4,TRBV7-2,CASSNLGAENIQYF,TGTGCCAGCAGTAACCTGGGCGCGGAAAACATTCAGTACTTC
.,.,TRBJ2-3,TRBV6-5,CASSVTGDTDTQYF,TGTGCCAGCTCCGTCACGGGCGACACAGATACGCAGTATTTT
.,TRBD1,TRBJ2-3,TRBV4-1,CASSRKDRERTDTQYF,TGCGCCAGCAGCCGCAAGGACAGGGAACGCACAGATACGCAGTATTTT
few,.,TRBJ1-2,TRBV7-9,CASSLARPSGNYGYTF,TGTGCCAGCAGCTTAGCCCGGCCCTCGGGTAACTATGGCTACACCTTC
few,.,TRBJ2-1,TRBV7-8,CASSVPGGGSPYNEQFF,TGTGCCAGCAGCGTCCCCGGGGGTGGGAGCCCCTACAATGAGCAGTTCTTC
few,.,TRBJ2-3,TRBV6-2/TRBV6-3,CASSYASFSTDTQYF,TGTGCCAGCAGTTACGCCAGTTTTTCCACAGATACGCAGTATTTT
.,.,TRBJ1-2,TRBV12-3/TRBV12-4,CASSSRVSDGYTF,TGTGCCAGCAGTTCCAGGGTGTCCGATGGCTACACCTTC
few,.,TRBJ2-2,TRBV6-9,CAARTGELFF,TGTGCCGCCCGCACCGGGGAGCTGTTTTTT
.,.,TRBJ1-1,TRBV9,CASSTGHLNTEAFF,TGTGCCAGCAGCACGGGACACTTGAACACTGAAGCTTTCTTT
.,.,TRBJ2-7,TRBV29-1,CSVVMGGTYEQYF,TGCAGCGTTGTCATGGGGGGTACCTACGAGCAGTACTTC
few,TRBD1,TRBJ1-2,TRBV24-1,CATSDSRTGGIDGYTF,TGTGCCACCAGTGATTCGAGGACAGGGGGCATCGATGGCTACACCTTC
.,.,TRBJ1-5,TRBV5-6,CASSLGQVNQPQHF,TGTGCCAGCAGCTTGGGGCAGGTAAATCAGCCCCAGCATTTT
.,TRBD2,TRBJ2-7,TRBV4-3,CASSQDTIIGTTTYEQYF,TGCGCCAGCAGCCAAGATACGATCATCGGGACTACTACCTACGAGCAGTACTTC
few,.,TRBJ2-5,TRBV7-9,CASSGTVGAGETQYF,TGTGCCAGCAGCGGCACCGTAGGGGCCGGAGAGACCCAGTACTTC
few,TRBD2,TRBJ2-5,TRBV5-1,CASSLRLAGPSEETQYF,TGCGCCAGCAGCCTCAGACTAGCGGGGCCCTCGGAAGAGACCCAGTACTTC
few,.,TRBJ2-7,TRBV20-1,CSARPGTAHPGDEQYF,TGCAGTGCTAGACCCGGGACAGCCCACCCGGGGGACGAGCAGTACTTC
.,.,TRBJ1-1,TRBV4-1,CASSPSNPTEAFF,TGCGCCAGCAGCCCATCTAATCCGACTGAAGCTTTCTTT
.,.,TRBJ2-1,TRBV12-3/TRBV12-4,CASSPVGGRSKQFF,TGTGCCAGCAGCCCCGTGGGGGGGCGGAGTAAGCAGTTCTTC
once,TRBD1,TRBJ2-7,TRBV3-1,CASSQAFGQGTYEQYF,TGTGCCAGCAGCCAAGCCTTTGGACAGGGAACCTACGAGCAGTACTTC
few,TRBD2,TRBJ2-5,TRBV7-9,CASSSSVAGGPEETQYF,TGTGCCAGCAGCTCCTCTGTAGCGGGAGGGCCGGAAGAGACCCAGTACTTC
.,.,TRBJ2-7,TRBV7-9,CASSGTYEQYF,TGTGCCAGCAGCGGAACCTACGAGCAGTACTTC
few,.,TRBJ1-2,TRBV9,CASSDTGRGGYTF,TGTGCCAGCAGCGATACAGGGCGGGGTGGCTACACCTTC
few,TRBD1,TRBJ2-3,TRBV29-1,CSVDLLLTGGGSTDTQYF,TGCAGCGTTGACCTGCTCCTGACAGGGGGCGGTAGCACAGATACGCAGTATTTT
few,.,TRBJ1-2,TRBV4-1,CASSQAGNRLGGYTF,TGCGCCAGCAGCCAAGCTGGGAACCGCTTGGGAGGCTACACCTTC
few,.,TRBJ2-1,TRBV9,CASSVISGYEQFF,TGTGCCAGCAGCGTAATCTCAGGGTATGAGCAGTTCTTC
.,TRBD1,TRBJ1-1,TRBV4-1,CASSRNRGPTEAFF,TGCGCCAGCAGCCGCAACAGGGGGCCTACTGAAGCTTTCTTT
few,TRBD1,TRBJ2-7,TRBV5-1,CASSSLDRLGNYEQYF,TGCGCCAGCAGCTCACTGGACAGGCTCGGGAACTACGAGCAGTACTTC
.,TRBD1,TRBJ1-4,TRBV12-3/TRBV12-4,CASSSDRGDEKLFF,TGTGCCAGCAGCTCGGACAGGGGTGATGAAAAACTGTTTTTT
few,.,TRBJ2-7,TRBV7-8,CASSLVRTGAYVYYEQYF,TGTGCCAGCAGCTTAGTTAGGACGGGGGCCTACGTATACTACGAGCAGTACTTC
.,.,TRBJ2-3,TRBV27,CASAHSTDTQYF,TGTGCCAGCGCCCATAGCACAGATACGCAGTATTTT
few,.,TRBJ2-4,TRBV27,CASSLAASKRAIQYF,TGTGCCAGCAGTCTGGCGGCCTCCAAAAGGGCCATTCAGTACTTC
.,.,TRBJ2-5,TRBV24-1,CATSRQYQETQYF,TGTGCCACCAGCCGGCAGTACCAAGAGACCCAGTACTTC
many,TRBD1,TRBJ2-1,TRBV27,CASSQTGGSLIPYNEQFF,TGTGCCAGCAGTCAGACAGGGGGCTCTTTGATTCCTTACAATGAGCAGTTCTTC
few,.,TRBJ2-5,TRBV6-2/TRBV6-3,CASSYTAKTQYF,TGTGCCAGCAGTTACACCGCGAAGACCCAGTACTTC